One sample yielded the 29 T cell receptor beta chains listed below, sequenced in a study of blood T cells in healthy people across ages. For the second PCR, which ran for roughly 7 to 11 cycles, a sample-barcoded 5' primer and a J-beta primer mix were used. TCRdb used MiXCR to reprocess the 5' RACE reads, holding one entry per CDR3 protein. The data hold 600,000 to 1,000,000 distinct CDR3 sequences, with more than 45% observed a single time. Input material: blood. The source is a man aged 25 to 40 in good health.

CDR3 protein: CASSLDPLAGWALETQYF. As DNA, the CDR3 is TGTGCCAGCAGCTTAGATCCACTAGCGGGATGGGCGTTGGAGACCCAGTACTTC. This chain links TRBV7-2 with TRBJ2-5, with 10 nucleotides matching TRBD2. CDR1 is SGHTA and CDR2 is FQGNSA in the germline V gene. V trimming: 1 base; J trimming: 5 bases; junction bases outside the gene matches: 13. CDR3 size: 18 residues. The full variable domain, with the rest looked up from reference TRBV7-2 and TRBJ2-5, is GAGVSQSPSNKVTEKGKDVELRCDPISGHTALYWYRQSLGQGLEFLIYFQGNSAPDKSGLPSDRFSAERTGGSVSTLTIQRTQQEDSAVYLCASSLDPLAGWALETQYFGPGTRLLVL.

V is TRBV15 and J is TRBJ2-4, with 9 bases fitting TRBD2. The J call may be wrong; the DNA end is better matched by TRBJ2-5. CDR3 length: 17 residues. Germline V CDR1 and CDR2: LNHNV, YYDKDF (reference sequence). CDR3 sequence reads: CATSRQLAGIGQETQYF. CDR3 nucleotide sequence: TGTGCCACCAGCAGACAGCTAGCGGGGATAGGCCAAGAGACCCAGTACTTC.

Remarks on this clonotype: One junction end does not reproduce the germline sequence, and a read error may be involved. V gene TRBV9 combines with J gene TRBJ2-3, with a tentative D call TRBD1 (7 bases). In germline, CDR1 is SGDLS, CDR2 YYNGEE. The CDR3 is made up of 15 amino acids. For the CDR3, the DNA is TGTGCCGGCAGCGCCGGAGGGGGCGGATGGGATACGCAGTATTTT. Protein: CAGSAGGGGWDTQYF.

The chain uses TRBV2 and TRBJ1-2; unclear D gene. Germline CDR1 is SNHLY and CDR2 is FYNNEI. Deletions cut 8 bases from V and 1 base from J, with 14 bases between. CDR3 length: 14 residues. CDR3 sequence: CASASSPNNYGYTF. CDR3 sequence (DNA): TGTGCCAGCGCGAGTTCTCCCAATAACTATGGCTACACCTTC.

The chain links TRBV27 to TRBJ2-3, with D unresolved. Trimming stripped 5 bases from V and 0 bases from J, with 12 bases between. The CDR3 runs to 15 residues. Looked up from germline, CDR1 is MNHEY and CDR2 is SMNVEV (reference sequence). The chain's CDR3 is CASSRVAYSTDTQYF. As DNA, the CDR3 is TGTGCCAGCAGTCGTGTGGCCTATAGCACAGATACGCAGTATTTT.

The rearrangement joins TRBV6-5 to TRBJ2-4, with TRBD1 matching 8 bases. The DNA matches TRBJ2-7 better at its end, which makes the J call doubtful. CDR3 length: 16 residues. CDR1 is MNHEY, CDR2 SVGAGI, per germline. For the CDR3, the DNA is TGTGCCAGCAGACGACGCCCGGACAGGGCATCGATCGAGCAGTACTTC. Translating gives CASRRRPDRASIEQYF.

The chain combines TRBV6-5 with TRBJ1-5; D is uncertain. V lost 6 bases and J lost 0, with 15 bases in between. Germline V gives CDR1 MNHEY, CDR2 SVGAGI. The CDR3 is 16 amino acids. CDR3 coding DNA: TGTGCCAGCAGCCCCCGGCCCTTCTATAGCAATCAGCCCCAGCATTTT. It translates to CASSPRPFYSNQPQHF.

The chain links TRBV11-2 to TRBJ2-4; no clear D. The J call may be incorrect, as the DNA end agrees better with TRBJ2-7. CDR1 is SGHAT and CDR2 is FQNNGV in the germline V gene. The CDR3 covers 14 residues. The DNA for the CDR3 is TGTGCCAGCAGCTTAGACAAAGGTCCCCACGAGCAGTACTTC. Its translation: CASSLDKGPHEQYF.

With respect to this clonotype: Possible read error: a much larger clone is one base away. The chain employs TRBV9 and TRBJ1-2; no clear D gene. Germline V gene data show CDR1 as SGDLS and CDR2 as YYNGEE. Trimming pared 3 bases from V and 7 bases from J, leaving 16 bases between. The CDR3 has 14 amino acids. The CDR3 reads CASSGESRIRGYTF. The DNA of the CDR3 is TGTGCCAGCAGCGGTGAGAGCAGGATCCGTGGCTACACCTTC.

The rearrangement joins TRBV24-1 to TRBJ2-4; D is uncertain. CDR3 size: 15 residues. Germline CDR1 is KGHDR and CDR2 is SFDVKD. Trimming cost V 9 bases and J 0 bases, with 14 bases left between them. Here the CDR3 DNA reads TGTGCCACCGGAGCCGGTCACCTAGCCAAAAACATTCAGTACTTC. Translated, it gives CATGAGHLAKNIQYF.

This clonotype occurred many times. CDR3 coding DNA: TGCGCCAGCAGCCCCAGTGCACGGCGGGACCCGGGGAATGAGCAGTTCTTC. It is translated as CASSPSARRDPGNEQFF. The rearrangement uses TRBV4-1 and TRBJ2-1; D possibly corresponds to TRBD2 (6 bases). The germline V gene has CDR1 MGHRA and CDR2 YSYEKL. Deletions cut 4 bases from V and 7 bases from J, with 23 bases between. The CDR3 is made up of 17 amino acids.

This chain links TRBV12-3 or TRBV12-4 with TRBJ2-1, with D unresolved. The V and J ends lost 3 bases and 10 bases respectively, with 7 bases between them. This CDR3 is 11 amino acids long. The CDR3 DNA reads TGTGCCAGCAGTTTTGAAGTAGAGCAGTTCTTC. Amino acids: CASSFEVEQFF.

V gene TRBV28 combines with J gene TRBJ2-1; tentatively, D is TRBD1 (6 bases). Between the trimmed V and J ends, which lost 6 bases and 9 bases, there was a span of 9 bases. There are 11 residues in the CDR3. Germline V gene lookup returns CDR1 MDHEN and CDR2 SYDVKM. Here the CDR3 DNA reads TGTGCCAGCAGAGGACAGACTGAGCAGTTCTTC. Amino acids: CASRGQTEQFF.

V gene TRBV7-2 combines with J gene TRBJ2-4; 13 bases map to TRBD2. The DNA end is a closer match to TRBJ2-7, so the J assignment may be wrong. CDR3 length: 14 residues. Per the germline V gene, CDR1 is SGHTA and CDR2 is FQGNSA. The CDR3 spells CASSSTSGRYEQYF. In DNA form, the CDR3 reads TGTGCCAGCAGCTCGACTAGCGGGAGGTACGAGCAGTACTTC.

This clonotype was observed a handful of times. The V call is TRBV7-2, the J call TRBJ2-1; 9 bases are a match to TRBD1. J was trimmed by 9 bases and V by 3 bases; bases with no gene match: 9. CDR1 is SGHTA, CDR2 FQGNSA, per germline. The CDR3 runs to 15 residues. The CDR3, as DNA: TGTGCCAGCAGCTTGGGCGGGACAGGGAGAATTGAGCAGTTCTTC. It specifies CASSLGGTGRIEQFF.

This clonotype showed up just a few times. The chain combines TRBV4-3 with TRBJ2-1; D is possibly TRBD1 or TRBD2 (5 bases each). Trimming removed 2 bases at V and 9 bases at J, with 20 bases between. The CDR3 is made up of 16 amino acids. The germline V gene encodes CDR1 LGHNA and CDR2 YSLEER. The DNA for the CDR3 is TGCGCCAGCAGCCAAATAGGGTTTGAAGGGACGAGTGAGCAGTTCTTC. This codes for CASSQIGFEGTSEQFF.

The chain employs TRBV6-6 and TRBJ2-7; 9 bases align to TRBD1. The trim removed 7 bases at V and 2 bases at J, leaving 6 bases unmatched. Looked up from germline, CDR1 is MNHNY and CDR2 is SVGAGI (reference sequence). The CDR3 sequence is 14 residues long. CDR3 region: CASMTGTGTYEQYF. CDR3 nucleotide sequence: TGTGCCAGCATGACAGGGACAGGGACCTACGAGCAGTACTTC.

This clonotype appeared a single time. The CDR3 nucleotides read TGCGCCAGCAGACTAGCGGGAGGGCCGGGGTTAGAGACCCAGTACTTC. Translating it yields CASRLAGGPGLETQYF. This chain joins TRBV5-1 and TRBJ2-5; 13 nucleotides match TRBD2. J lost 4 bases, V lost 5 bases, and 8 bases had no gene match. Per the germline V gene, CDR1 is SGHRS and CDR2 is YFSETQ. This CDR3 comprises 16 residues.

CDR3 amino acids: CASNSLSGSSENEQFF. In DNA form, the CDR3 reads TGTGCCAGCAATTCACTTAGCGGGAGCAGTGAGAATGAGCAGTTCTTC. The V and J genes are TRBV12-3 or TRBV12-4 and TRBJ2-1, with 9 bases lining up with TRBD2. CDR3 length: 16 amino acids. V lost 7 bases and J lost 7; bases outside the gene matches: 14.

This clonotype was counted a few times. The rearrangement uses TRBV5-5 and TRBJ2-2; the D gene is possibly TRBD2 (6 bases). V was trimmed by 2 bases and J by 7 bases, leaving 15 bases between them. Germline loops: CDR1 SGHKS, CDR2 YYEKEE (reference sequence). The CDR3 extends over 15 amino acids. CDR3 nucleotides: TGTGCCAGCAGCTTTGGGAGGTTGAGGATCGGGGAGCTGTTTTTT. Residues: CASSFGRLRIGELFF.

The chain combines TRBV7-2 with TRBJ2-5; tentatively, D is TRBD2 (6 bases). The CDR3 length is 14 residues. Looked up from germline, CDR1 is SGHTA and CDR2 is FQGNSA. Trimming shortened V by 5 bases and J by 4 bases, and 14 bases separated the two germline ends. For the CDR3, the DNA is TGTGCCAGCAGCCCACGGACTATGGTAGAGACCCAGTACTTC. This gives the protein CASSPRTMVETQYF.

The chain couples TRBV7-9 to TRBJ2-1; 7 nucleotides agree with TRBD1. V trimming: 6 bases; J trimming: 3 bases; junction bases outside the gene matches: 11. Germline CDR1 SEHNR, CDR2 FQNEAQ (reference sequence). The CDR3 runs 16 residues. CDR3 region: CASRPTGTAFYNEQFF. The CDR3 region has the DNA TGTGCCAGCAGGCCAACCGGGACAGCCTTCTACAATGAGCAGTTCTTC.

This clonotype was observed a handful of times. V usage is TRBV5-5 and J usage is TRBJ2-7; D is undetermined. CDR1 and CDR2 from the germline V gene are SGHKS and YYEKEE (reference sequence). This CDR3 comprises 14 residues. The V end was cut by 5 bases, the J end by 6 bases, with 18 bases between. The DNA for the CDR3 is TGTGCCAGCAGTCCCTGGGCGGACGTTGGCGAGCAGTACTTC. It encodes CASSPWADVGEQYF. The whole variable domain, filled in from reference TRBV5-5 and TRBJ2-7, reads DAGVTQSPTHLIKTRGQQVTLRCSPISGHKSVSWYQQVLGQGPQFIFQYYEKEERGRGNFPDRFSARQFPNYSSELNVNALLLGDSALYLCASSPWADVGEQYFGPGTRLTVT.

The CDR3 DNA follows: TGTGCCATCAGTGAGCTAAGAGATACGCAGTATTTT. It specifies CAISELRDTQYF. The chain combines TRBV10-3 with TRBJ2-3; D ambiguous. V was cut by 2 bases and J by 5 bases, with 5 bases left in between. The germline V gene has CDR1 ENHRY and CDR2 SYGVKD. The CDR3 loop spans 12 amino acids.

This clonotype was seen only a few times. This chain uses TRBV7-9 with TRBJ2-4; D could derive from TRBD1 or TRBD2 (6 bases each). Germline loops: CDR1 SEHNR, CDR2 FQNEAQ (reference sequence). CDR3 length: 13 residues. Trimming took off 7 bases at V and 13 bases at J, with 20 bases between the two ends. CDR3: CASTEGGKEEQYF. CDR3 nucleotides: TGTGCCAGCACTGAGGGGGGAAAAGAAGAGCAGTACTTC. The full variable domain, its missing parts supplied by reference TRBV7-9 and TRBJ2-4, is DTGVSQNPRHKITKRGQNVTFRCDPISEHNRLYWYRQTLGQGPEFLTYFQNEAQLEKSRLLSDRFSAERPKGSFSTLEIQRTEQGDSAMYLCASTEGGKEEQYFGAGTRLSVL.

The chain uses TRBV20-1 and TRBJ2-7; no reliable D call. Deletions cut 5 bases from V and 0 bases from J, with 11 bases between. This CDR3 contains 13 residues. The germline gives CDR1 DFQATT, CDR2 SNEGSKA (reference sequence). The CDR3 reads CSALDGDSYEQYF. The DNA of the CDR3 is TGCAGTGCTCTCGACGGCGACTCCTACGAGCAGTACTTC.

Written as DNA, the CDR3 is TGCAGTGATAGGGCTACAGGGGTTTACAATGAGCAGTTCTTC. Its protein is CSDRATGVYNEQFF. The rearrangement uses TRBV20-1 and TRBJ2-1; the match to TRBD1 covers 7 bases. Germline V gene sequence: CDR1 DFQATT, CDR2 SNEGSKA (reference sequence). The CDR3 sequence is 14 residues long. J gave up 4 bases and V 7 bases, and 10 bases lay outside the gene matches.

The chain couples TRBV20-1 to TRBJ1-5, with 7 bases aligning to TRBD1. The V gene's germline CDR1 is DFQATT and CDR2 SNEGSKA (reference sequence). CDR3 size: 17 residues. The V segment lost 5 bases and the J segment 0 bases; nucleotides outside the gene matches: 13. CDR3 in DNA: TGCAGTGCTTCGGACAGGTTCGGGGGGAATAGCAATCAGCCCCAGCATTTT. This codes for CSASDRFGGNSNQPQHF.

The chain recombines TRBV2 with TRBJ1-1; no reliable D call. Trimming took off 4 bases at V and 7 bases at J, with 10 bases between the two ends. This CDR3 has 12 residues. Germline V gene sequence: CDR1 SNHLY, CDR2 FYNNEI. The CDR3 nucleotides read TGTGCCAGCAGTGGGCATTGGGGTGAAGCTTTCTTT. Translated, it gives CASSGHWGEAFF.